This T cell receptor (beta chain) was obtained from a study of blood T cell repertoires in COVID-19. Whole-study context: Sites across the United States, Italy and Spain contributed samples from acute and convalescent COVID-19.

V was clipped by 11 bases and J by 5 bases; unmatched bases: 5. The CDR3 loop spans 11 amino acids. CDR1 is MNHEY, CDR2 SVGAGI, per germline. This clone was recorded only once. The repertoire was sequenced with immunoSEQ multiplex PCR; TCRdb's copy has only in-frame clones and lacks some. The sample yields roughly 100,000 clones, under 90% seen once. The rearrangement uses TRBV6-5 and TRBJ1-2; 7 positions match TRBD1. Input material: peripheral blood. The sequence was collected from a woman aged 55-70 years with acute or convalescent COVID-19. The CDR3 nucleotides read TGTGCCGGCCAACAGGGGTATGGCTACACCTTC. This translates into CAGQQGYGYTF.